Listed below are T cell receptor beta chains from one sample, sequenced in a study of tumor-infiltrating lymphocytes in primary liver carcinoma. A single record per CDR3 protein comes from TCRdb applying MiXCR to the multiplex PCR reads. Among about 97,000 distinct CDR3 sequences, around two thirds were seen once, and the ten largest hold roughly 12%. Sequencing was carried out using liver tumor tissue from sampling region 2. Receptors originate from a woman in her sixties or seventies with primary liver carcinoma and hepatitis B virus infection. CDR3s include the opening cysteine and the closing phenylalanine or tryptophan. A D gene is named only where the DNA matches it firmly. Rows give clone size only sometimes, using once, few, many, or a class for an expanded clone.

v_call: TRBV5-1
cdr3_length: 14
d_call: .
j_call: TRBJ1-5
clone_size: many
cdr3_nt: TGCGCCAGCAGTCTTGGGGCTAGCAATCAGCCCCAGCATTTT
cdr3_aa: CASSLGASNQPQHF

v_call: TRBV28
cdr3_length: 12
d_call: .
j_call: TRBJ1-1
clone_size: .
cdr3_nt: TGTGCCAGCACCTCACTGCCCACTGAAGCTATATTT
cdr3_aa: CASTSLPTEAIF

v_call: TRBV6-6
cdr3_length: 14
d_call: TRBD1
j_call: TRBJ2-7
clone_size: .
cdr3_nt: TGTGCCGGCAGTCTCGGACAGGGATCGTACGAGCAGTATTTC
cdr3_aa: CAGSLGQGSYEQYF

v_call: TRBV11-3
cdr3_length: 15
d_call: .
j_call: TRBJ2-3
clone_size: medium-sized
cdr3_nt: TGTGCCAGCAGCTTATTCCAGGGAGAAGCTGGTACGCAGTATTTT
cdr3_aa: CASSLFQGEAGTQYF

v_call: TRBV11-2
cdr3_length: 14
d_call: .
j_call: TRBJ2-1
clone_size: .
cdr3_nt: TGTGCCAACAGTCCGGACTTGAGGTGTAGGGAGCAGTTCTTC
cdr3_aa: CANSPDLRCREQFF

v_call: TRBV12-3/TRBV12-4
cdr3_length: 14
d_call: TRBD1
j_call: TRBJ1-1
clone_size: many
cdr3_nt: TGTGCCAGCAGTTTAAGGGGGCCGAACACTGAAGCTTTCTTT
cdr3_aa: CASSLRGPNTEAFF

v_call: TRBV12-3/TRBV12-4
cdr3_length: 15
d_call: .
j_call: TRBJ2-6
clone_size: .
cdr3_nt: TGTGCCAGCAATTTACGGAGAGCTGGGACCAACGTCCTGACTTTC
cdr3_aa: CASNLRRAGTNVLTF

v_call: TRBV29-1
cdr3_length: 12
d_call: TRBD1
j_call: TRBJ1-2
clone_size: many
cdr3_nt: TGCAGCGGCGGGACAGGGGTGGGAGGCTACACCTTC
cdr3_aa: CSGGTGVGGYTF

v_call: TRBV7-9
cdr3_length: 14
d_call: .
j_call: TRBJ1-1
clone_size: .
cdr3_nt: TGTGCCAGCAACTTAGTGAACGAGAACACTGAAGCTTTCTTT
cdr3_aa: CASNLVNENTEAFF

v_call: TRBV5-1
cdr3_length: 16
d_call: TRBD2
j_call: TRBJ2-7
clone_size: many
cdr3_nt: TGCGCCAGCAGCAGGACCTCTAGCGGGAGGGTCTACGAGCAGTACTTC
cdr3_aa: CASSRTSSGRVYEQYF

v_call: TRBV6-5
cdr3_length: 16
d_call: TRBD1
j_call: TRBJ1-6
clone_size: many
cdr3_nt: TGTGCCAGCAGTTACAGTCCGACAGGGGGCCTTTCACCCCTCCACTTT
cdr3_aa: CASSYSPTGGLSPLHF

v_call: TRBV12-3/TRBV12-4
cdr3_length: 14
d_call: .
j_call: TRBJ2-7
clone_size: .
cdr3_nt: TGTGCCAGCAGTTTGCGGAGCCTTACATACGAGCAGTACTTC
cdr3_aa: CASSLRSLTYEQYF

v_call: TRBV6-6
cdr3_length: 17
d_call: .
j_call: TRBJ1-3
clone_size: .
cdr3_nt: TGTGCCAGCAGAACACGGGACTCACCGGCGTCTGGAAACACCATATATTTT
cdr3_aa: CASRTRDSPASGNTIYF

v_call: TRBV29-1
cdr3_length: 13
d_call: .
j_call: TRBJ2-5
clone_size: .
cdr3_nt: TGCAGCGTTGGTAGTAACCAACAAGAGACCAAGTACTTC
cdr3_aa: CSVGSNQQETKYF

v_call: TRBV14
cdr3_length: 16
d_call: TRBD1
j_call: TRBJ1-3
clone_size: many
cdr3_nt: TGTGCCAGCAGCCAAGATCAGGGGGCCTCTGGAAACACCATATATTTT
cdr3_aa: CASSQDQGASGNTIYF